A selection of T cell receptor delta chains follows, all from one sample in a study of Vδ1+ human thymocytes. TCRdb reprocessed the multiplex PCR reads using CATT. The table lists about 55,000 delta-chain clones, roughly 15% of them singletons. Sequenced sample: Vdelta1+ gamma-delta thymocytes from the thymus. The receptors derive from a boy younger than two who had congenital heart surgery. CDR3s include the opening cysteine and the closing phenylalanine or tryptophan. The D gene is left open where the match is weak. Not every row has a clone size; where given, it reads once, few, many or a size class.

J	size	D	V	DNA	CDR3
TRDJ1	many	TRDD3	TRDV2	TGTGCCTGGGTACTGGGGGATGGTGGACTCATCTTT	CAWVLGDGGLIF
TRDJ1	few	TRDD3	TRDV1	TGTGCTCTTGGGGGTAGCGCCCTCTCCCAACCCTACTTACTGGGGGATACCAGGTACACCGATAAACTCATCTTT	CALGGSALSQPYLLGDTRYTDKLIF
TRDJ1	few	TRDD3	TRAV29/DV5	TGTGCAGCAAGCGTCAATTTCCGGGGGATAGGCACCGATAAACTCATCTTT	CAASVNFRGIGTDKLIF
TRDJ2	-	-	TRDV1	TGTGCTCTTGGGGAACGGCTCGCTTTGACAGCACAACTCTTCTTT	CALGERLALTAQLFF
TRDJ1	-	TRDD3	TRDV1	TGTGCTCTTGGGGTTCAGCCTTCCTACGCACTGGGGGATACATTGACCGATAAACTCATCTTT	CALGVQPSYALGDTLTDKLIF
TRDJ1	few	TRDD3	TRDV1	TGTGCTCTTGGGGAAACCTTGCCGAACTGTGTACTGGGGGATAGCCCTGCGTACACCGATAAACTCATCTTT	CALGETLPNCVLGDSPAYTDKLIF
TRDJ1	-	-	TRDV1	TGTGCTCTTGGGGAAGTACTTTCCACCAAGGCAGAAAAAAAACTCATCTTT	CALGEVLSTKAEKKLIF
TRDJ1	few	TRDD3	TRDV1	TGTGCTCTTGGGATACCCACCCCGCACTGGGGGATATGGGGATCCGATAAACTCATCTTT	CALGIPTPHWGIWGSDKLIF
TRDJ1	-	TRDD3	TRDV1	TGTGCTCTTGGGGAACTAGTAGGGGGATACTACACCGATAAACTCATCTTT	CALGELVGGYYTDKLIF
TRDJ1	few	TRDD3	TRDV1	TGTGCTCTTGTATCTACCCTCTCTGGGGGAGCCCCGGACACCGATAAACTCATCTTT	CALVSTLSGGAPDTDKLIF
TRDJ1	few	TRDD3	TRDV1	TGTGCTCTTGGTCGTGGGGGAAAGTACACCGATAAACTCATCTTT	CALGRGGKYTDKLIF
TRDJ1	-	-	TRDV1	TGTGCTCTTGGGGAACTATATACCTACTGGAACATTACCCCCGATAAACTCATCTTT	CALGELYTYWNITPDKLIF
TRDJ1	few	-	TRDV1	TGTGCTCTTGGGGGGAGATGGGACGGGTACACCGATAAACTCATCTTT	CALGGRWDGYTDKLIF
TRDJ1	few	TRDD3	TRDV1	TGTGCTCTTGGGGAAGTCCCCCCATACTGGGGGATCTCGGATAAACTCATCTTT	CALGEVPPYWGISDKLIF
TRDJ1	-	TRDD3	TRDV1	TGTGCTCTTGGGGAACCCCATAACTGGGGGATGCCCAGCGATAAACTCATCTTT	CALGEPHNWGMPSDKLIF
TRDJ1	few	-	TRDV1	TGTGCTCTTGGGCCACCAATGGGGTCGGGATGGAGTTACACCGATAAACTCATCTTT	CALGPPMGSGWSYTDKLIF
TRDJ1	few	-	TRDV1	TGTGCTCTTGGGGAACTAGTGTGGCCGCCCGAGGGGGCTGGTAACGATAAACTCATCTTT	CALGELVWPPEGAGNDKLIF
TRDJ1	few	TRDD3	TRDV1	TGTGCTCTTGGGGGGTTTCTTGGTACTGGGGGATATCCCACCTACACCGATAAACTCATCTTT	CALGGFLGTGGYPTYTDKLIF
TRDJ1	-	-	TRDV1	TGTGCTCTTGCGATGGGGGCCCCTTACACCGATGGTAAACTCATCTTT	CALAMGAPYTDGKLIF
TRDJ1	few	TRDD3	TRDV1	TGTGCTCTTGGGGCTTTTTTCCTAGGGAGACCTACTGGGGGATACCCGACCTTCCTCACCGATAAACTCATCTTT	CALGAFFLGRPTGGYPTFLTDKLIF
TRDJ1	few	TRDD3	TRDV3	TGTGCCCCCCGCGGCTCCCTCTTACCAGTACTACTGGGGGATACCCACACGTACACCGATAAACTCATCTTT	CAPRGSLLPVLLGDTHTYTDKLIF
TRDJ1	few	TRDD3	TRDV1	TGTGCTCTTGGGCCGACAAACACCGTACTGGGGGCTTACACCGATAAACTCATCTTT	CALGPTNTVLGAYTDKLIF
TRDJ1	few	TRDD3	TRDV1	TGTGCTCTTGGAAAAGGGGGCTTCCTAGGCGATCGTAGAACTGGGGGACCCGATAAACTCATCTTT	CALGKGGFLGDRRTGGPDKLIF
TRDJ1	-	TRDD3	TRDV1	TGTGCTCTTGGGGAACTTAGTCCCGTACTGGGGGATACGACGGAACTCATCTTT	CALGELSPVLGDTTELIF
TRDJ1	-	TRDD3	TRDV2	TGTGCCTGTGACACACTGCCCGGGGGATACTCCGATAAACTCATCTTT	CACDTLPGGYSDKLIF
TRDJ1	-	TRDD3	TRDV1	TGTGCTCTTGGGGAGCCTGGGGTCCTAAACCGGGGGATACTTCTAGGAAGTCGGGAACTCATCTTT	CALGEPGVLNRGILLGSRELIF
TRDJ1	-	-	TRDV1	TGTGCTCTTGGGGGACTCCTTCCTACACCCGACTGGGGGAAACTCATCTTT	CALGGLLPTPDWGKLIF
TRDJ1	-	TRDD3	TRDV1	TGTGCTCTTGGGGGATGTGCTGGGGGCCCCCCAAGCACCGATAAACTCATCTTT	CALGGCAGGPPSTDKLIF
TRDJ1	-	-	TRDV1	TGTGCTCTTGGGGGCCGGCCTTCCTACACACTGGGGGGTGCCACCGATAAACTCACCTTT	CALGGRPSYTLGGATDKLTF
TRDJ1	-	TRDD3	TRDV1	TGTGCTCTTGGGTCCATCCCCCCTTCCTCGCCCAACTGGGGGATACGATGTACCGATAAACTCATCTTT	CALGSIPPSSPNWGIRCTDKLIF
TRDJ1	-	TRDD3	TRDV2	TGTGCCTGTGACACGGTCCTACTGGGGGATACCGACACCGATAAACTCATCTTT	CACDTVLLGDTDTDKLIF
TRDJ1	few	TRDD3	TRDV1	TGTGCTCTTGGGGAAAGCCGCTGGGGGATACAACTGCGCGATAAACTCATCTTT	CALGESRWGIQLRDKLIF
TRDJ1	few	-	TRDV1	TGTGCTCTTGGGGAAAAGGGGGCCTACACCGATAAACTCATCTTT	CALGEKGAYTDKLIF
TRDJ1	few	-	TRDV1	TGTGCTCTTGGGGAACTTCGCCGGGCCGGATCGTACACCGATAAACTCATCTTT	CALGELRRAGSYTDKLIF
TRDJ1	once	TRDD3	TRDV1	TGTGCTCTTGGGGAACTAGCTTTTCCTTTGAACTGGGGGGCCACCGATAAACTCATCTTT	CALGELAFPLNWGATDKLIF
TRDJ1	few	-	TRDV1	TGTGCTCTTGGGCCAACTAGGGTGCGTACTGGGCGGGACAGAACCGATAAACTCATCTTT	CALGPTRVRTGRDRTDKLIF
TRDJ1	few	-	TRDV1	TGTGCTCTTGGGGAAGGGCCTTCCCACTTTGGGGGGCCCAAGTTGGGCACCGATAAACTCATCTTT	CALGEGPSHFGGPKLGTDKLIF